One sample yielded the 3 T cell receptor beta chains listed below, sequenced in a study of blood T cell repertoires in COVID-19. Profiling relied on immunoSEQ multiplex PCR, and the TCRdb table lists in-frame clones only, not all of them. The data hold about 210,000 clones, with 92% observed a single time. Sequenced input: peripheral blood. The receptor set was obtained from a man in his thirties or forties with acute or convalescent COVID-19.

This rearrangement joins TRBV24-1 to TRBJ2-1; 15 bases map to TRBD2. With V trimmed by 3 bases and J by 9 bases, 5 bases remained unmatched. Germline V gives CDR1 KGHDR, CDR2 SFDVKD. The CDR3 length is 16 residues. This chain's CDR3 is CATSDRTSGRDGEQFF. In nucleotides, the CDR3 is TGTGCCACCAGTGATAGGACTAGCGGGAGGGACGGTGAGCAGTTCTTC.

The chain joins TRBV7-8 to TRBJ1-5; a possible D gene is TRBD1 (5 bases). This CDR3 comprises 13 residues. In germline, CDR1 is SGHVS, CDR2 FQNEAQ. V shed 5 bases and J shed 6 bases, with 11 bases lying between them. CDR3 loop: CASSPRGRQPQHF. The CDR3, as DNA: TGTGCCAGCAGCCCAAGGGGTCGTCAGCCCCAGCATTTT.

This chain links TRBV5-1 with TRBJ2-3; TRBD2 might be the D (6 bases). The germline CDR1 and CDR2 sequences are SGHRS and YFSETQ. V was trimmed by 7 bases and J by 0 bases, leaving 12 bases between them. The length of the CDR3 is 14 residues. CDR3 amino acids: CASGRGTSTDTQYF. DNA for the CDR3: TGCGCCAGCGGCCGGGGGACTAGCACAGATACGCAGTATTTT.